The clone carrying this T cell receptor (beta chain) qualifies as medium-sized. Its antigen is currently unknown. The data stem from a study of cytomegalovirus exposure and HLA in healthy donors. At the level of the study: A data release that came early held around 85 million unique TCRs from HLA-typed donors.

This PCR relied on a set of 60 Vbeta primers and 13 Jbeta primers. Sequencing was performed with immunoSEQ multiplex PCR; in TCRdb, only in-frame clones are kept and a portion is missing. The sample includes over 95,000 clones, roughly 82% seen only once; the top ten take approximately 11%. Study conclusions and caveats: The study designated 150 or so TCR beta chains cytomegalovirus-associated. Evidence from a later analysis indicated that most CMV-associated TCR beta chains looked HLA-restricted.

The germline gives CDR1 SGDLS, CDR2 YYNGEE. The V gene end was trimmed by 0 bases and the J gene end by 4 bases; junction bases not matched to a gene: 8. The CDR3 has 17 residues. This chain joins TRBV9 and TRBJ1-4; 8 bases fit TRBD1. The TCR sequence derives from a middle-aged man in good health and CMV-seropositive. The sequenced sample consisted of PBMCs. CDR3 in amino acids: CASSVGAGGADNEKLFF. For the CDR3, the DNA is TGTGCCAGCAGCGTAGGTGCAGGGGGCGCGGATAATGAAAAACTGTTTTTT.